These T cell receptor beta chains were read from a single sample in a study of beta chain features in type 1 diabetes. Data came from immunoSEQ multiplex PCR; TCRdb stores just in-frame clones and leaves some out. The sample carries a few hundred thousand clones, around 24% recorded once. The sequenced material came from naive CD4+ T cells from blood. The receptors stem from a woman in her 30s with type 1 diabetes. Both conserved end residues are part of each CDR3. Fields, in order: V gene, clone size, D gene, J gene, CDR3 DNA, CDR3 protein. The D gene is left open where the match is weak. The size entry is marked missing in some rows and otherwise reads once, few, many or a size class.

>TRBV14|few|TRBD1|TRBJ1-1
TGTGCCAGCAGCCAAGGAACAGGGGGCGAAGCTTTCTTT
CASSQGTGGEAFF
>TRBV2|-|-|TRBJ2-2
TGTGCCAGCACTCAGGGGATAGACGGGGAGCTGTTTTTT
CASTQGIDGELFF
>TRBV5-4|-|TRBD2|TRBJ2-3
TGTGCCAGCAGCTTGGGCGGGAGTGCAGGAGATACGCAGTATTTT
CASSLGGSAGDTQYF
>TRBV18|-|TRBD1|TRBJ1-2
TGTGCCAGCTCACCACCCAATCGGGACAGGGAATTGTATGGCTACACCTTC
CASSPPNRDRELYGYTF
>TRBV29-1|few|-|TRBJ2-1
TGCAGCGCGGGAACTAGCACAACATACAATGAGCAGTTCTTC
CSAGTSTTYNEQFF
>TRBV6-5|once|-|TRBJ2-7
TGTGCCAGCAGTTACTCGGGAGAAAGCTACGAGCAGTACTTC
CASSYSGESYEQYF
>TRBV7-3|-|-|TRBJ1-2
TGTGCCAGCAGCTTACTGCCGGGGGATGACTATGGCTACACCTTC
CASSLLPGDDYGYTF
>TRBV7-9|few|-|TRBJ2-3
TGTGCCAGCAGCCGGGCAGATACGCAGTATTTT
CASSRADTQYF
>TRBV9|-|-|TRBJ2-4
TGTGCCAGCAGCGTCGGCAGGGAGGACATTCAGTACTTC
CASSVGREDIQYF
>TRBV27|-|-|TRBJ1-2
TGTGCCAGCAGTTTAGGACCCTCGTGGGCGGGATATGGCTACACCTTC
CASSLGPSWAGYGYTF
>TRBV7-2|-|TRBD1|TRBJ2-7
TGTGCCAGCAGCTCGGACAGGGTCGAGCAGTACTTC
CASSSDRVEQYF
>TRBV10-3|few|-|TRBJ2-3
TGTGCCGCCGGACTGACCACTAGCACAGATACGCAGTATTTT
CAAGLTTSTDTQYF
>TRBV30|-|-|TRBJ1-5
TGTGCCTGGAGTCCCGGGGAGGTTCAGCCCCAGCATTTT
CAWSPGEVQPQHF
>TRBV27|-|-|TRBJ2-1
TGTGCCAGCAGTCCCCGGGAAGGAAACAATGAGCAGTTCTTC
CASSPREGNNEQFF